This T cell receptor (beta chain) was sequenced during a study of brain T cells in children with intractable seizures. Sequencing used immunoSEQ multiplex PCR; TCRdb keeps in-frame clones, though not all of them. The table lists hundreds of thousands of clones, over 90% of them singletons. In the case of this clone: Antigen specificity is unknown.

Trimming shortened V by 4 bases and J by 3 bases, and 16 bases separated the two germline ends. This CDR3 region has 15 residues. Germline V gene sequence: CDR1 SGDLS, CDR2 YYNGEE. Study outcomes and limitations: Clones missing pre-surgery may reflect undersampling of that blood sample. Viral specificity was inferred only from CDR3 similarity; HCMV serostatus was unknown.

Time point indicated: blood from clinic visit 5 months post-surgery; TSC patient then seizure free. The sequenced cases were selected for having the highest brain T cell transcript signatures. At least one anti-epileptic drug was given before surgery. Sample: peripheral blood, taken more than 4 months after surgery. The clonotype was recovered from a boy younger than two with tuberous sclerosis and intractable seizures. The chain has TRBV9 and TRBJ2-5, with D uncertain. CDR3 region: CASSFPGASEETQYF. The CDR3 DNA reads TGTGCCAGCAGCTTCCCAGGAGCTTCGGAAGAGACCCAGTACTTC.